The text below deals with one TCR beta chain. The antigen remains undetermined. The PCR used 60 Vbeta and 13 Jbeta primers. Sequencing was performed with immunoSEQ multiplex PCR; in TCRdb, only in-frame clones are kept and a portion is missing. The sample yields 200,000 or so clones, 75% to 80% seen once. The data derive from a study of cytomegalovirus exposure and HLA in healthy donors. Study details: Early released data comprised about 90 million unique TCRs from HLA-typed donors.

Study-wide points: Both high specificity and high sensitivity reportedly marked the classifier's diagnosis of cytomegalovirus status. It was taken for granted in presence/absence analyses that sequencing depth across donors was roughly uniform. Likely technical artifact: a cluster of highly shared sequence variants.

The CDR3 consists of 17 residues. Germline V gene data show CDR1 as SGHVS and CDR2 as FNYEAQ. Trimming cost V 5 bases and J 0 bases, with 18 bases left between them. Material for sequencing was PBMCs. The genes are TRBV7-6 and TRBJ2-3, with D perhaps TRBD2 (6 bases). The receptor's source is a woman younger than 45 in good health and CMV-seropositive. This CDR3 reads CASSPRGPGASTDTQYF. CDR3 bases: TGTGCCAGCAGCCCACGGGGACCGGGAGCTAGCACAGATACGCAGTATTTT.